This T cell receptor (beta chain) was identified in a study of CD8 T cells in Susac syndrome. The study's findings and limits: Maximal CD8+ clonal expansion in Susac was observed within TEMRA cells and among active patients.

Random hexamers primed reverse transcription of about 0.45 to 1 ug RNA. It was immunoSEQ multiplex PCR that amplified TCR beta CDR3 across 54 Vbeta and 13 Jbeta. TCRdb re-derived calls from the immunoSEQ multiplex PCR reads in MiXCR, one entry per CDR3 protein. The sample includes some 200,000 distinct CDR3 sequences, 95% of them seen just once. The CDR3 sequence is 15 residues long. Deletions cut 1 base from V and 4 bases from J, with 12 bases between. Germline V CDR1 and CDR2: SGDLS, YYNGEE. Patients with Susac syndrome met diagnostic criteria that were recently defined for definite or probable disease. Negative isolation was used for CD8+ and CD4+ T cells and FACS enrichment for TEMRA cells. This clonotype was seen only once. Antigen unknown.

The chain links TRBV9 to TRBJ2-1, with no clear D. This sequence originates from a human donor with Susac syndrome. What was sequenced was CD8+ T cells from PBMCs. The CDR3 DNA reads as TGTGCCAGCAGCGTAACCCAGTTTGGGTACAATGAGCAGTTCTTC. Protein sequence: CASSVTQFGYNEQFF. Using reference TRBV9 and TRBJ2-1 for the parts outside the CDR3, the full variable domain is DSGVTQTPKHLITATGQRVTLRCSPRSGDLSVYWYQQSLDQGLQFLIQYYNGEERAKGNILERFSAQQFPDLHSELNLSSLELGDSALYFCASSVTQFGYNEQFFGPGTRLTVL.